This T cell receptor beta chain originates from a study of cytomegalovirus exposure and HLA in healthy donors. Notes on the study in general: Later work associated 16,951 TCR beta sequences with HLA alleles at 0.05 false discovery rate. TCR beta V- and J-gene trimming, according to a later analysis, was linked to a missense DCLRE1C variant.

Regarding this clone: Its target is not known.

PCR employed 60 Vbeta and 13 Jbeta primers. Data came from immunoSEQ multiplex PCR; TCRdb stores just in-frame clones and leaves some out. In the table there are more than 95,000 clones, around 72% of which are singletons. Germline CDR1 reads MDHEN; CDR2 reads SYDVKM. V was pared by 3 bases and J by 6 bases, with 6 bases of the junction left unmatched. CDR3 size: 14 residues. Sequencing was carried out using PBMCs. The rearrangement links TRBV28 to TRBJ1-1; TRBD1 aligns across 8 bases. The TCR sequence derives from a man aged 25 to 40 in good health and CMV-seronegative. Written as DNA, the CDR3 is TGTGCCAGCAGTTTGGCCAGGGGGCGGTCTGAAGCTTTCTTT. Translated: CASSLARGRSEAFF.